The 4 T cell receptor beta chains given below trace back to one sample, sequenced in a study of blood T cells in healthy people across ages. The authors ran a second PCR of 7 to 11 cycles using a sample-barcoded 5' primer and a J-beta primer mix. TCRdb recomputed calls from the 5' RACE reads with MiXCR, one row per CDR3 protein. The table lists 1,800,000 or so distinct CDR3 sequences, 30% to 40% of them singletons. The specimen sequenced was blood. The origin of the receptors is a human donor in good health.

This clonotype was seen at least ten times. The V and J genes are TRBV12-3 or TRBV12-4 and TRBJ2-7, with D perhaps being TRBD1 or TRBD2 (5 bases each). This CDR3 is 13 amino acids long. Trimming pared 4 bases from V and 2 bases from J, leaving 9 bases between. CDR3 sequence reads: CASSSGTPYEQYF. In DNA form, the CDR3 reads TGTGCCAGCAGTTCCGGGACCCCCTACGAGCAGTACTTC.

This clonotype has a handful of counts. The genes are TRBV12-3 or TRBV12-4 and TRBJ2-3; D is undetermined. With 2 bases removed from V and 14 bases from J, the gap between germline ends came to 14 bases. The CDR3 is 12 residues long. CDR3 residues: CASSLITSRPYF. The CDR3 DNA sequence: TGTGCCAGCAGTTTAATTACCAGTCGACCGTATTTT.

The chain uses TRBV19 and TRBJ2-3; tentatively, D is TRBD2 (6 bases). V was shortened by 5 bases and J by 8 bases, with 17 bases between the two germline ends. Germline lookup yields CDR1 LNHDA and CDR2 SQIVND (reference sequence). There are 14 residues in the CDR3. CDR3 region: CASSSRTPGGTQYF. CDR3 nucleotides: TGTGCCAGTAGTTCCCGGACACCCGGGGGTACGCAGTATTTT.

The rearrangement joins TRBV6-1 to TRBJ1-5, with TRBD1 matching 9 bases. V lost 10 bases and J lost 3; bases outside the gene matches: 10. CDR1 and CDR2 from the germline V gene are MNHNS and SASEGT. This CDR3 comprises 15 residues. CDR3 nucleotide sequence: TGTGCCATTCCCTTCCGGGACAGGGCCAATCAGCCCCAGCATTTT. Translating gives CAIPFRDRANQPQHF.